This record covers a single T cell receptor beta chain. The data belong to a study of blood T cell repertoires in COVID-19. Study-level background: Material from acute and convalescent COVID-19 was sourced from the United States, Italy and Spain.

V lost 3 bases, J lost 0 bases, and 9 bases stayed unmatched. The CDR3 length is 19 residues. Germline lookup yields CDR1 LGHDT and CDR2 YNNKEL (reference sequence). TCRdb's table, derived via immunoSEQ multiplex PCR, lists solely in-frame clones and lacks some. The sample has about 99,000 clones, 88% seen once; the top ten hold around 3.2%. The clonotype comes from a human donor in a cohort sampled during active COVID-19. The chain joins TRBV3-1 (or the pseudogene TRBV3-2) to TRBJ2-1; 12 positions match TRBD2. Sequenced: peripheral blood. DNA of the CDR3: TGTGCCAGCAGCCATTCCGGGACTAGCGGGTTTGGCTCCTACAATGAGCAGTTCTTC. Its translation is CASSHSGTSGFGSYNEQFF.